The 32 T cell receptor beta chains given below trace back to one sample, sequenced in a study of blood T cell repertoires in COVID-19. Sequenced by immunoSEQ multiplex PCR; TCRdb stores in-frame clones only, minus some. Of 95,000 to 110,000 clones listed, approximately 89% were seen once; the top ten hold 15% to 20%. Input material: peripheral blood. These TCRs come from a woman aged 80 or over in a cohort sampled during active COVID-19.

The V call is TRBV7-9, the J call TRBJ2-7; 8 bases match TRBD2. The CDR3 covers 11 residues. After removal of 6 bases from V and 9 bases from J, the junction contained 4 bases not matched to a gene. Germline assignment: CDR1 SEHNR and CDR2 FQNEAQ (reference sequence). The CDR3 sequence is CASSRGGRQYF. DNA for the CDR3: TGTGCCAGCAGTCGGGGGGGTAGGCAGTACTTC.

The chain employs TRBV5-4 and TRBJ1-6; 9 bases match TRBD1. From germline, CDR1 is SGHNT and CDR2 YYREEE (reference sequence). With 2 bases clipped from V and 7 bases from J, the junction kept 1 base outside the gene matches. The CDR3 is made up of 14 amino acids. CDR3 residues: CASSFGQGNSPLHF. The CDR3 DNA follows: TGTGCCAGCAGCTTCGGACAGGGGAATTCACCCCTCCACTTT.

The chain combines TRBV5-1 with TRBJ2-5; D gene uncertain. V was clipped by 1 base and J by 5 bases, with 12 bases between them. This CDR3 spans 14 amino acids. Germline V gives CDR1 SGHRS, CDR2 YFSETQ. The CDR3 protein is CASSLSSTVETQYF. CDR3 nucleotides: TGCGCCAGCAGCTTGAGTTCAACAGTGGAGACCCAGTACTTC.

V and J are TRBV19 and TRBJ1-1; D is possibly TRBD1 (5 bases). The CDR3 sequence is 14 residues long. Germline assignment: CDR1 LNHDA and CDR2 SQIVND (reference sequence). The V and J ends lost 3 bases and 6 bases respectively, with 14 bases between them. The CDR3 loop is CASSMAGEWSEAFF. CDR3 in DNA: TGTGCCAGTAGTATGGCGGGGGAATGGTCTGAAGCTTTCTTT.

The V call is TRBV5-1, the J call TRBJ1-1, with 9 nucleotides matching TRBD1. V shed 4 bases and J 5 bases; nucleotides not matched to a gene: 9. CDR3 length: 15 residues. Germline V gives CDR1 SGHRS, CDR2 YFSETQ. The CDR3 sequence: CASSISGTGRTEAFF. The DNA for the CDR3 is TGCGCCAGCAGCATATCCGGGACAGGGAGGACTGAAGCTTTCTTT.

This clone was observed once. The rearrangement joins TRBV23-1 to TRBJ2-7, with D tentatively TRBD1 (5 bases). TRBV23-1 is an ORF for which the function is uncertain. This CDR3 has 20 residues. The V and J ends lost 3 bases and 3 bases respectively, with 30 bases between them. As DNA, the CDR3 is TGCGCCAGCAGTCACCTAGTTCGACAGCTCAAGGGAAAGGGGTTCTACGAGCAGTACTTC. This sequence encodes CASSHLVRQLKGKGFYEQYF.

The chain has TRBV9 and TRBJ2-1; 12 nucleotides agree with TRBD2. The germline CDR1 and CDR2 sequences are SGDLS and YYNGEE. This CDR3 is 19 amino acids long. The ends lost 0 bases at V and 4 bases at J; junction bases unmatched: 11. This chain's CDR3 is CASSVEGLAGGPLYNEQFF. In DNA form, the CDR3 reads TGTGCCAGCAGCGTAGAAGGTCTAGCGGGGGGGCCCCTATACAATGAGCAGTTCTTC. The whole variable domain, remainder taken from reference TRBV9 and TRBJ2-1, is DSGVTQTPKHLITATGQRVTLRCSPRSGDLSVYWYQQSLDQGLQFLIQYYNGEERAKGNILERFSAQQFPDLHSELNLSSLELGDSALYFCASSVEGLAGGPLYNEQFFGPGTRLTVL.

V and J are TRBV11-3 and TRBJ2-2; a weak D match, TRBD2 (6 bases). The CDR3 is made up of 14 amino acids. V lost 5 bases, J lost 4 bases, and 11 bases lay in between. Germline lookup yields CDR1 SGHNT and CDR2 YENEEA. The CDR3 DNA is TGTGCCAGCAGCGCGGGACTGAGCACCGGGGAGCTGTTTTTT. It translates to CASSAGLSTGELFF. Variable domain in full (rest from reference TRBV11-3 and TRBJ2-2): EAGVVQSPRYKIIEKKQPVAFWCNPISGHNTLYWYLQNLGQGPELLIRYENEEAVDDSQLPKDRFSAERLKGVDSTLKIQPAELGDSAVYLCASSAGLSTGELFFGEGSRLTVL.

The chain has TRBV10-3 and TRBJ1-1; possible D gene TRBD1, 5 bases. Trimming pared 0 bases from V and 5 bases from J, leaving 7 bases between. The CDR3 is 13 amino acids. Germline V gives CDR1 ENHRY, CDR2 SYGVKD. Here the CDR3 DNA reads TGTGCCATCAGTGAGTCTCAGGGAACTGAAGCTTTCTTT. This encodes CAISESQGTEAFF.

The chain combines TRBV30 with TRBJ1-2; weak D call: TRBD1 (5 bases). This CDR3 is 12 amino acids long. CDR1 GTSNPN and CDR2 SVGIG come from the germline V gene (reference sequence). Trimming took 3 bases from V and 7 from J, leaving 12 bases between them. The CDR3 is CAWSLAGGGYTF. The CDR3, as DNA: TGTGCCTGGAGCCTGGCGGGGGGTGGCTACACCTTC.

This chain connects TRBV2 to TRBJ2-7; D unresolved. CDR1 and CDR2 from the germline V gene are SNHLY and FYNNEI. The CDR3 is 10 residues long. V was clipped by 8 bases and J by 3 bases, with 5 bases between them. In DNA, the CDR3 is TGTGCCAGCTCCGTCTACGAGCAGTACTTC. The encoded protein is CASSVYEQYF. Using reference TRBV2 and TRBJ2-7 for the parts outside the CDR3, the full variable domain is EPEVTQTPSHQVTQMGQEVILRCVPISNHLYFYWYRQILGQKVEFLVSFYNNEISEKSEIFDDQFSVERPDGSNFTLKIRSTKLEDSAMYFCASSVYEQYFGPGTRLTVT.

This clone came up once. This chain connects TRBV5-1 to TRBJ2-2, with TRBD2 identical over 11 bases. The CDR3 length is 17 residues. The germline CDR1 and CDR2 sequences are SGHRS and YFSETQ. After removal of 2 bases from V and 4 bases from J, the junction contained 7 bases not matched to a gene. The CDR3: CASSFEIAGGRTGELFF. Here the CDR3 DNA reads TGCGCCAGCAGCTTCGAAATAGCGGGGGGGCGCACCGGGGAGCTGTTTTTT.

The chain combines TRBV12-5 with TRBJ2-1; the match to TRBD2 covers 8 bases. Germline CDR1 is LGHNT and CDR2 is FRNRAP. Trimming took 6 bases from V and 8 from J; bases not matched to a gene: 6. There are 13 residues in the CDR3. CDR3: CASGRGGTDEQFF. In nucleotides, the CDR3 is TGTGCTAGTGGCCGCGGGGGGACGGATGAGCAGTTCTTC.

The table lists this clone with a count of one. V is TRBV28 and J is TRBJ2-7; 10 nucleotides match TRBD2. This CDR3 region has 18 residues. Germline V CDR1 and CDR2: MDHEN, SYDVKM. With 5 bases clipped from V and 6 bases from J, the junction kept 19 bases outside the gene matches. CDR3 nucleotide sequence: TGTGCCAGCAGTCCCGGACTAGCGGATACGGCCTTGCTACGCGAGCAGTACTTC. This sequence encodes CASSPGLADTALLREQYF.

The V gene is TRBV7-9, the J gene TRBJ2-3, with 14 bases lining up with TRBD2. CDR1 is SEHNR, CDR2 FQNEAQ, per germline (reference sequence). This CDR3 is 18 amino acids long. After removal of 5 bases from V and 3 bases from J, the junction contained 10 bases not matched to a gene. CDR3 in DNA: TGTGCCAGCAGCCCCGGGACTAGCGGGAGTGGATGGACAGATACGCAGTATTTT. Encoded protein: CASSPGTSGSGWTDTQYF.

In this sample, this clone turned up a few times. The V gene is TRBV6-1, the J gene TRBJ1-5, with 7 nucleotides matching TRBD1. CDR1 is MNHNS and CDR2 is SASEGT in the germline V gene. The CDR3 sequence is 18 residues long. The V and J ends lost 0 bases and 6 bases, in that order; junction bases with no gene match: 14. In nucleotides, the CDR3 is TGTGCCAGCAGTGAAGCCCCCGAGAAAACAGGGGTTGCTCAGCCCCAGCATTTT. Encoded protein: CASSEAPEKTGVAQPQHF.

This chain links TRBV19 with TRBJ2-2; D remains ambiguous. This CDR3 is built from 14 residues. The V gene's germline CDR1 is LNHDA and CDR2 SQIVND (reference sequence). Trimming stripped 3 bases from V and 4 bases from J, with 9 bases between. The CDR3 loop reads CASSIILVTGELFF. CDR3 bases: TGTGCCAGTAGTATCATACTGGTCACCGGGGAGCTGTTTTTT.

This chain links TRBV7-9 with TRBJ2-7; D remains unclear. The V end lost 0 bases, the J end lost 6 bases, and 9 bases lay between the germline ends. Germline V gene sequence: CDR1 SEHNR, CDR2 FQNEAQ (reference sequence). The CDR3 length is 13 residues. CDR3 sequence: CASSLALETEQYF. CDR3 in DNA: TGTGCCAGCAGCTTAGCGCTGGAGACCGAGCAGTACTTC.

This clone occurred a few times. The CDR3 reads CASRTRTGWETQYF. The CDR3 DNA sequence: TGTGCCAGCAGGACCAGGACAGGGTGGGAGACCCAGTACTTC. The J gene is TRBJ2-5, the V gene TRBV27; TRBD1 matches 8 bases. The germline gives CDR1 MNHEY, CDR2 SMNVEV (reference sequence). The CDR3 loop spans 14 amino acids. V was pared by 6 bases and J by 5 bases, with 8 bases of the junction left unmatched.

This chain links TRBV20-1 with TRBJ2-7; no clear D gene. The CDR3 contains 14 residues. Trimming removed 3 bases from V and 2 bases from J, with 14 bases in between. Germline values: CDR1 DFQATT, CDR2 SNEGSKA (reference sequence). The CDR3 DNA follows: TGCAGTGCTAGTTCGTCCCTACTCGCCTACGAGCAGTACTTC. It encodes CSASSSLLAYEQYF.

This clone appeared a single time. J is TRBJ2-7 and V is TRBV5-1; TRBD2 is a possible D gene (6 bases). This CDR3 region has 15 residues. Trimming left V 5 bases short and J 0 bases short, with 15 bases between. CDR1 SGHRS and CDR2 YFSETQ come from the germline V gene. The CDR3 coding sequence is TGCGCCAGCAGTCTAATAGCGGAGAGCTCCTACGAGCAGTACTTC. It specifies CASSLIAESSYEQYF.

This clone was recorded once. This chain links TRBV29-1 with TRBJ2-2; possible D gene TRBD1, 6 bases. In germline, CDR1 is SQVTM, CDR2 ANQGSEA. CDR3 size: 14 residues. V lost 6 bases and J lost 0, with 11 bases in between. CDR3 coding DNA: TGCAGCGTCACAGGGCCCTCGAACACCGGGGAGCTGTTTTTT. Translation: CSVTGPSNTGELFF.

The chain couples TRBV7-9 to TRBJ1-1; 8 bases agree with TRBD1. Germline lookup yields CDR1 SEHNR and CDR2 FQNEAQ (reference sequence). This CDR3 is 14 amino acids long. J lost 3 bases, V lost 4 bases, and 4 bases had no gene match. CDR3 DNA sequence: TGTGCCAGCAGCTCCCAGGGGGCCTACACTGAAGCTTTCTTT. Amino acid sequence: CASSSQGAYTEAFF.

Here the CDR3 DNA reads TGTGCCAGTATGCCGGGACAGCCCCCGAACACTGAAGCTTTCTTT. Protein: CASMPGQPPNTEAFF. The chain links TRBV6-6 to TRBJ1-1, with 7 bases identical to TRBD1. In germline, CDR1 is MNHNY, CDR2 SVGAGI (reference sequence). Trimming took 9 bases from V and 1 from J; bases not matched to a gene: 11. CDR3 length: 15 residues.

This clone was recorded only once. The rearrangement uses TRBV5-6 and TRBJ2-5; the D is unclear. CDR1 is SGHDT, CDR2 YYEEEE, per germline. Trimming pared 4 bases from V and 2 bases from J, leaving 9 bases between. The CDR3 runs to 13 residues. The CDR3 is CASSLHQQETQYF. The CDR3 DNA reads TGTGCCAGCAGCCTTCACCAGCAAGAGACCCAGTACTTC.

The V gene is TRBV19, the J gene TRBJ2-2; 7 positions agree with TRBD1. There are 16 residues in the CDR3. Germline V CDR1 and CDR2: LNHDA, SQIVND (reference sequence). Losses at the gene ends were 7 bases for V and 5 bases for J; bases not matched to a gene: 13. CDR3 residues: CASTEVWQGVTGELFF. The CDR3 DNA reads TGTGCCAGTACCGAGGTCTGGCAGGGGGTGACCGGGGAGCTGTTTTTT. Together with reference TRBV19 and TRBJ2-2, the CDR3 gives the full variable domain: DGGITQSPKYLFRKEGQNVTLSCEQNLNHDAMYWYRQDPGQGLRLIYYSQIVNDFQKGDIAEGYSVSREKKESFPLTVTSAQKNPTAFYLCASTEVWQGVTGELFFGEGSRLTVL.

The chain joins TRBV6-5 to TRBJ1-2; the D gene is possibly TRBD1 (5 bases). Trimming stripped 8 bases from V and 2 bases from J, with 6 bases between. Germline CDR1 MNHEY, CDR2 SVGAGI. The CDR3 has 11 amino acids. The CDR3 loop reads CASRQNYGYTF. CDR3 coding DNA: TGTGCCAGCCGACAGAACTATGGCTACACCTTC.

The gene calls are TRBV19 and TRBJ2-2; D might be TRBD2 (5 bases). The CDR3 sequence is 12 residues long. V shed 3 bases and J shed 7 bases, with 6 bases lying between them. CDR1 LNHDA and CDR2 SQIVND come from the germline V gene (reference sequence). The CDR3 coding sequence is TGTGCCAGTAGTATTCGGGGCGGGGAGCTGTTTTTT. It specifies CASSIRGGELFF.

Only a few counts were recorded for this clone. This chain connects TRBV18 to TRBJ1-1, with a tentative D call TRBD1 (6 bases). CDR3 length: 15 amino acids. Germline CDR1 is KGHSH and CDR2 is LQKENI. V gave up 7 bases and J gave up 3 bases, with 18 bases separating them. CDR3 sequence (DNA): TGTGCCAGCTTAAACGGGGCGGGGGCCGACACTGAAGCTTTCTTT. Amino acid sequence: CASLNGAGADTEAFF.

The chain couples TRBV4-2 to TRBJ2-7; no clear D. Trimming removed 0 bases from V and 11 bases from J, with 14 bases in between. Germline assignment: CDR1 LGHNA and CDR2 YNFKEQ. The CDR3 loop spans 13 amino acids. CDR3 nucleotide sequence: TGTGCCAGCAGCCAAGAAGGCGCGGCACGGGAGTACTTC. It codes for CASSQEGAAREYF.

The chain recombines TRBV21-1 with TRBJ2-7; the table's D call, TRBD2, has no DNA check behind it. TRBV21-1 has pseudogene status. The length of the CDR3 is 13 residues. Here the CDR3 reads CASSKRITYEQYF. DNA for the CDR3: TGTGCCAGCAGCAAGAGGATCACCTACGAGCAGTACTTC.

J is TRBJ2-3 and V is TRBV24-1; 14 bases are a match to TRBD2. V lost 4 bases and J lost 2; bases outside the gene matches: 4. Germline V gene data show CDR1 as KGHDR and CDR2 as SFDVKD. This CDR3 contains 17 residues. The CDR3 is CATSDRGLAGDTDTQYF. The CDR3 coding sequence is TGTGCCACCAGTGACCGGGGACTAGCGGGGGACACAGATACGCAGTATTTT.